Listed below are T cell receptor beta chains from one sample, sequenced in a study of T cells in Graves' hyperthyroidism and ophthalmopathy. TCRdb re-called the multiplex PCR reads through MiXCR, storing one row per CDR3 protein. This sample has about 210,000 distinct CDR3 sequences, with about 16% found just once. Sequencing input: blood. Receptors were obtained from a man aged 40-50 years with Graves' hyperthyroidism. The CDR3 runs from the conserved cysteine through the conserved F or W. Fields, in order: D gene, V gene, J gene, CDR3 length, clone size, CDR3 protein, CDR3 DNA. A D gene is named only where the DNA matches it firmly. Clone size is given for some rows only: seen once, a few or many times, or a class if the clone is expanded.

>.|TRBV3-1|TRBJ2-7|15|many
CASSPSGQGGYEQYF
TGTGCCAGCAGCCCGTCCGGGCAGGGGGGCTACGAGCAGTACTTC
>.|TRBV3-1|TRBJ2-7|13|.
CASSQFLSYEQYF
TGTGCCAGCAGCCAGTTCCTCTCCTACGAGCAGTACTTC
>TRBD1|TRBV20-1|TRBJ2-7|14|many
CSAKPGQVVYEQYF
TGCAGTGCTAAGCCGGGACAGGTTGTCTACGAGCAGTACTTC
>.|TRBV5-5|TRBJ2-1|16|many
CASSSRAGQSYNEQFF
TGTGCCAGCAGCTCAAGGGCGGGACAGTCCTACAATGAGCAGTTCTTC
>TRBD2|TRBV28|TRBJ2-3|14|many
CASSPPGLVDTQYF
TGTGCCAGCAGCCCTCCGGGACTAGTGGATACGCAGTATTTT
>.|TRBV3-1|TRBJ1-2|16|few
CASSPLRGTGGEGYTF
TGTGCCAGCAGCCCACTTCGAGGGACGGGGGGCGAGGGCTACACCTTC
>TRBD1|TRBV11-3|TRBJ2-3|15|many
CASSLEGTGRHTQYF
TGTGCCAGCAGCTTAGAGGGGACAGGGCGACATACGCAGTATTTT
>.|TRBV25-1|TRBJ1-2|13|few
CASRGEINYGYTF
TGTGCCAGCCGGGGCGAGATCAACTATGGCTACACCTTC
>.|TRBV7-9|TRBJ1-6|15|many
CASSPRGGEGSPLHF
TGTGCCAGCAGCCCTCGTGGGGGGGAGGGATCACCCCTCCACTTT
>.|TRBV3-1|TRBJ1-2|17|many
CASSPNLGGGLGYGYTF
TGTGCCAGCAGCCCAAACCTCGGTGGGGGGCTTGGCTATGGCTACACCTTC
>TRBD1|TRBV24-1|TRBJ2-7|15|once
CATSDNRGPTYEQYF
TGTGCCACCAGTGACAACAGGGGGCCCACCTACGAGCAGTACTTC
>.|TRBV19|TRBJ2-7|16|few
CASSITPARRSYEQYF
TGTGCCAGTAGTATAACCCCCGCCAGGAGATCCTACGAGCAGTACTTC
>.|TRBV28|TRBJ2-4|18|many
CASSLAGTAKVAKNIQYF
TGTGCCAGCAGTTTAGCGGGGACAGCGAAGGTAGCCAAAAACATTCAGTACTTC
>TRBD1|TRBV7-8|TRBJ2-7|16|many
CASSSFPDRDAYEQYF
TGTGCCAGCAGCTCATTCCCGGACAGGGACGCCTACGAGCAGTACTTC
>.|TRBV12-3/TRBV12-4|TRBJ2-1|11|many
CASSWGTEQFF
TGTGCCAGCTCCTGGGGGACCGAGCAGTTCTTC
>.|TRBV5-6|TRBJ2-1|11|many
CASTLGDEQFF
TGTGCCAGCACCTTAGGGGATGAGCAGTTCTTC
>.|TRBV3-1|TRBJ2-3|15|many
CASSSRTGWADTQYF
TGTGCCAGCAGCTCCCGAACAGGGTGGGCAGATACGCAGTATTTT
>.|TRBV20-1|TRBJ1-2|15|few
CSARVGRTDLGGYTF
TGCAGTGCTAGAGTGGGCAGGACCGATTTGGGGGGCTACACCTTC